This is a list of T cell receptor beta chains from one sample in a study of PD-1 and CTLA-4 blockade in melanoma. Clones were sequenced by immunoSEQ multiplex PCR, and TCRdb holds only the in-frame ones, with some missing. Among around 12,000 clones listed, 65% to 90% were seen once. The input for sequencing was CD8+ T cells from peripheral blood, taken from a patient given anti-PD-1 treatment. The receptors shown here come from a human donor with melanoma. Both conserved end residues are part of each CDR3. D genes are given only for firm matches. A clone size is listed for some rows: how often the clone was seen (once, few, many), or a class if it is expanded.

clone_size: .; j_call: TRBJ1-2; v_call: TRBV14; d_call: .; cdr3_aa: CASSQFMDPVYGYTF; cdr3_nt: TGTGCCAGCAGCCAATTTATGGACCCAGTCTATGGCTACACCTTC
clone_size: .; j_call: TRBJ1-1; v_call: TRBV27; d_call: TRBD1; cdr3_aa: CASSLRGDTEAFF; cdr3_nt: TGTGCCAGCAGTCTCAGGGGGGACACTGAAGCTTTCTTT
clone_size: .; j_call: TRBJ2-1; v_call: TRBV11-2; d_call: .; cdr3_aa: CASSYSNEQFF; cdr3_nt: TGTGCCAGCAGCTATAGCAATGAGCAGTTCTTC
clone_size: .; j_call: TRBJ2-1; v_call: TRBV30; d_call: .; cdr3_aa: CASSPTVGSYNEQFF; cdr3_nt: TGTGCCTCCTCCCCGACTGTGGGCTCCTACAATGAGCAGTTCTTC
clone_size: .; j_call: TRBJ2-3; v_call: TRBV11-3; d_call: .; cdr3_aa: CASSLPTDWKGEADTQYF; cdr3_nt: TGTGCCAGCAGCTTACCGACGGACTGGAAGGGGGAGGCAGATACGCAGTATTTT
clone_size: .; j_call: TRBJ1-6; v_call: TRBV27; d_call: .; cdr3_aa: CASTPEKRSDSPLHF; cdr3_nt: TGTGCCAGCACGCCGGAGAAGAGGTCGGATTCACCCCTCCACTTT
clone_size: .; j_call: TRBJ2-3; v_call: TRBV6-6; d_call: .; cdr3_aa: CASSNRVRTDTQYF; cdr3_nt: TGTGCCAGCAGTAACCGGGTCCGCACAGATACGCAGTATTTT
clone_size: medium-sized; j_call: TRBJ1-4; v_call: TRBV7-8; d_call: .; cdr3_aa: CASSLVLGANEKLFF; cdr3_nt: TGTGCCAGCAGCTTAGTTCTGGGAGCTAATGAAAAACTGTTTTTT
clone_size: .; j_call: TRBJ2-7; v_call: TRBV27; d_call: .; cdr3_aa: CASSLEASDLTYEQYF; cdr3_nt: TGTGCCAGCAGTTTAGAAGCGTCGGACCTTACCTACGAGCAGTACTTC
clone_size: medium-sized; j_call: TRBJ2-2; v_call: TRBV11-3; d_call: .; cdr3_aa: CASSYVFVTGELFF; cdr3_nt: TGTGCCAGCAGCTATGTGTTTGTCACCGGGGAGCTGTTTTTT
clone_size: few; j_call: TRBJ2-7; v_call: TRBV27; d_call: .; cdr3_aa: CASSPGLSYEQYF; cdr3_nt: TGTGCCAGCAGCCCGGGACTCTCCTACGAGCAGTACTTC
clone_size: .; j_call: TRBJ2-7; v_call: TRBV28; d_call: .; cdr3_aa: CASSPRTGYEQYF; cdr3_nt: TGTGCCAGCAGCCCTCGGACGGGGTACGAGCAGTACTTC
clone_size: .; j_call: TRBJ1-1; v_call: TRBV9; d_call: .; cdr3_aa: CASSASTSLNTEAFF; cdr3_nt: TGTGCCAGCAGCGCCTCGACTTCCCTGAACACTGAAGCTTTCTTT
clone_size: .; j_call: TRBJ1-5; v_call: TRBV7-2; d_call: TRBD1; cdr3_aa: CASSLTGVFVQPQHF; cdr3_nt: TGTGCCAGCAGCTTAACAGGGGTTTTCGTCCAGCCCCAGCATTTT
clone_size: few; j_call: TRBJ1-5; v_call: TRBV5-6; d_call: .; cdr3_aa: CASSPSGNQPQHF; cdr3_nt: TGTGCCAGCAGCCCGTCGGGCAATCAGCCCCAGCATTTT
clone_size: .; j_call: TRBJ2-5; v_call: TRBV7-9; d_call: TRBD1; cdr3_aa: CASSPYKRDRGETQYF; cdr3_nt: TGTGCCAGCAGCCCCTACAAAAGGGACAGGGGCGAGACCCAGTACTTC
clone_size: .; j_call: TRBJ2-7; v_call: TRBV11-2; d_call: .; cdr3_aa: CASSLAPGQLVYEQYF; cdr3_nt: TGTGCCAGCAGCTTAGCCCCTGGCCAGCTCGTGTACGAGCAGTACTTC
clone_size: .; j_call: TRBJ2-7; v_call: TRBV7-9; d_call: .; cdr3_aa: CASSPEQYF; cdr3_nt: TGTGCCAGCAGCCCAGAGCAGTACTTC
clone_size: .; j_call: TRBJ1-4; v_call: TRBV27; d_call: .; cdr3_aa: CASSLSPRLEKLFF; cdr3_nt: TGTGCCAGCAGTTTATCGCCCAGACTTGAAAAACTGTTTTTT
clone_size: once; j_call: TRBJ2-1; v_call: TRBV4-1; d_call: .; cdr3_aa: CASSQGSAEQFF; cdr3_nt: TGCGCCAGCAGCCAGGGGAGTGCTGAGCAGTTCTTC
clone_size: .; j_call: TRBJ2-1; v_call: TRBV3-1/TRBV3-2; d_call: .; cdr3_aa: CASSQDEGVVNNEQFF; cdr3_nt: TGTGCCAGCAGCCAAGACGAGGGGGTCGTGAACAATGAGCAGTTCTTC
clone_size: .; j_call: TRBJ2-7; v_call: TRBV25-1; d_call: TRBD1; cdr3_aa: CASSEYGGTGRYEQYF; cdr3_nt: TGTGCCAGCAGTGAATATGGTGGGACAGGTCGCTACGAGCAGTACTTC
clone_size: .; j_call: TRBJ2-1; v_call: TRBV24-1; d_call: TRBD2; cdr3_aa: CATSAQKAGGPGGEQFF; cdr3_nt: TGTGCCACCAGTGCTCAGAAGGCGGGAGGGCCCGGCGGTGAGCAGTTCTTC
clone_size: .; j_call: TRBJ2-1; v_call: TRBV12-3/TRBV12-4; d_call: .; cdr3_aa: CASSQGGNEQFF; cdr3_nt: TGTGCCAGCAGCCAAGGGGGAAATGAGCAGTTCTTC
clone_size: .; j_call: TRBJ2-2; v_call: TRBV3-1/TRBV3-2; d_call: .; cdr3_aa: CASSQSPGQLNTGELFF; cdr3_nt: TGTGCCAGCAGCCAGTCCCCGGGACAACTGAACACCGGGGAGCTGTTTTTT
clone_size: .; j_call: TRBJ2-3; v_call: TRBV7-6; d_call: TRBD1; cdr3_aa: CASSYHPDRGLTDTQYF; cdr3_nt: TGTGCCAGCAGTTACCACCCCGACAGGGGGCTTACAGATACGCAGTATTTT
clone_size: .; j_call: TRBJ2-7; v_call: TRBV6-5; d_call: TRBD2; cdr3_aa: CASSYSRSSGDYEQYF; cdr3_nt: TGTGCCAGCAGTTACTCGAGGTCTAGCGGGGACTACGAGCAGTACTTC
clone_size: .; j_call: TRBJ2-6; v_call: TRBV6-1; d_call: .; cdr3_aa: CASSGHSSASGANVLTF; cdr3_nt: TGTGCCAGCAGTGGTCATTCTTCGGCTTCAGGGGCCAACGTCCTGACTTTC
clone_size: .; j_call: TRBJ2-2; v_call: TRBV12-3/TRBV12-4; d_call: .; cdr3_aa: CASGQEAGELFF; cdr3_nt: TGTGCCAGCGGTCAGGAGGCCGGGGAGCTGTTTTTT
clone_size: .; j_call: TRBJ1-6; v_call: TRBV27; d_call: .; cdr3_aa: CASSPTGYDSPLHF; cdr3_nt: TGTGCCAGCAGTCCTACAGGTTATGATTCACCCCTCCACTTT
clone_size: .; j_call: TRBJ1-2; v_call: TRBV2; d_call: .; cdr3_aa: CASSEESYGYTF; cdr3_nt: TGTGCCAGCAGTGAAGAATCCTATGGCTACACCTTC
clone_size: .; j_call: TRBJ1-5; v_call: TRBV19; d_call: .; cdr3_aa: CASSMGNNQPQHF; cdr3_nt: TGTGCCAGTAGTATGGGGAATAATCAGCCCCAGCATTTT
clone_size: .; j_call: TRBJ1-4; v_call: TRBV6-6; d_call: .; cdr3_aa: CAIFRGGELFF; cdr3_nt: TGTGCCATCTTCCGGGGCGGCGAACTGTTTTTT